These T cell receptor beta chains were read from a single sample in a study of human T cells and chemical hapten exposure. In TCRdb, the RACE reads were re-called with MiXCR into one record per CDR3 protein. Here the sample spans about 93,000 distinct CDR3 sequences, 8.5% being singletons. The sample here was whole blood, taken in connection with sensitization to the hapten diphenylcyclopropenone (DPC). All receptors come from a man aged 40-49 years with alopecia areata. Some clones in this sample may be carry-over from other donors' samples. CDR3s include the opening cysteine and the closing phenylalanine or tryptophan. D genes are given only for firm matches. Rows may omit the clone size; those that give it use once, few, many or a size class.

len	abundance	d_gene	v_gene	j_gene	CDR3nt	CDR3aa
15	many	.	TRBV29-1	TRBJ2-1	TGCAGCGCCCCAATCTTTCGGGAAGGGCGCAATGAGCAGTTCTTC	CSAPIFREGRNEQFF
21	.	TRBD2	TRBV6-2/TRBV6-3	TRBJ2-1	TGTGCCAGCAGTTACCAGCCCGCTAGCGGGATTATCGGTAACTCCTACAATGAGCAGTTCTTC	CASSYQPASGIIGNSYNEQFF
16	once	.	TRBV10-3	TRBJ2-1	TGTGCCATCGCAGACTACTTATCGACGCAATACAATGAGCAGTTATTC	CAIADYLSTQYNEQLF
16	many	.	TRBV6-6	TRBJ1-2	TGTGCCAGCAGTTACTCCGGTGAATCCCCTTTTTATGGCTACACCTTC	CASSYSGESPFYGYTF
17	.	TRBD2	TRBV2	TRBJ2-1	TGTGCCACCAAGCAGGTAGCGGGAGAAACATCTTACAATGAGCAGTTCTTC	CATKQVAGETSYNEQFF
15	.	TRBD2	TRBV6-2/TRBV6-3	TRBJ2-1	TGTGCCAGCAGTTCTCCGGGACTAGGCAGGCCTGAGCAGTTCTTC	CASSSPGLGRPEQFF
17	.	.	TRBV4-2	TRBJ1-3	TGTGCCAGCAGCCAAGATAAAAACGGCATCTCTGGAAACACCATATATTTT	CASSQDKNGISGNTIYF
16	many	.	TRBV7-2	TRBJ2-1	TGTGCCAGCAGCTTAGACTTGCGGAGCTCCTACAATGAGCAGTTCTTC	CASSLDLRSSYNEQFF
13	.	.	TRBV7-9	TRBJ1-1	TGTGCCAGCAGCGCCGGGGCCAACACTGAAGCTTTCTTT	CASSAGANTEAFF
16	few	.	TRBV6-2/TRBV6-3	TRBJ1-2	TGTGCCAGCAGTTCGCTGCGGGCCACAGCTAACTATGGCTACACCTTC	CASSSLRATANYGYTF
16	many	TRBD2	TRBV29-1	TRBJ2-3	TGCAGCGTTGAAAGGACTAGCGGGAGCCGGACAGATACGCAGTATTTT	CSVERTSGSRTDTQYF
17	few	TRBD2	TRBV28	TRBJ2-3	TGTGCCAGCCCCCCCCCCCTTGGCGGGAGGGGCACAGATACGCAGTATTTT	CASPPPLGGRGTDTQYF
18	.	.	TRBV12-3/TRBV12-4	TRBJ2-1	TGTGCCAGCAGTTTAGGGTCGGGGCGGGGAATTTATTACAATGAGCAGTTCTTC	CASSLGSGRGIYYNEQFF
14	many	.	TRBV6-6	TRBJ2-6	TGTGCCAGCAGTTACTTAGGGGGTCGCGACGTCCTGACTTTC	CASSYLGGRDVLTF
14	many	TRBD1	TRBV12-3/TRBV12-4	TRBJ1-4	TGTGCCAGCAGCAAGGGACAGGGCAGCGAAAAACTGTTTTTT	CASSKGQGSEKLFF
14	many	TRBD2	TRBV6-6	TRBJ2-3	TGTGCCAGCCGATCTAGCGGGAGTTCAGATACGCAGTATTTT	CASRSSGSSDTQYF
13	many	.	TRBV29-1	TRBJ1-1	TGCAGCGTTGAACGACAAATGAACACTGAAGCTTTCTTT	CSVERQMNTEAFF
15	many	.	TRBV15	TRBJ1-4	TGTGCCACCAGCCGGATGGGGGTACTTAGTGAAAAACTGTTTTTT	CATSRMGVLSEKLFF
16	few	.	TRBV10-3	TRBJ2-3	TGTGCCATCAGTGAGCTCCTAGCCTCTCCCACAGATACGCAGTATTTT	CAISELLASPTDTQYF
13	many	.	TRBV12-3/TRBV12-4	TRBJ1-1	TGTGCCAGCAGTTTTGGGTCGGCCACTGAAGCTTTCTTT	CASSFGSATEAFF
17	few	TRBD1	TRBV28	TRBJ1-3	TGTGCCAGCTACGGACAGGGGGTCCCCCGCTCTGGAAACACCATATATTTT	CASYGQGVPRSGNTIYF
14	few	.	TRBV30	TRBJ1-2	TGTGCCTGGAGTGTTAACAGGGATTCGGGTGGCTACACCTTC	CAWSVNRDSGGYTF
15	many	TRBD2	TRBV11-2	TRBJ2-3	TGTGCCAGCAGCTTACTAGCGGGTAGCACAGATACGCAGTATTTT	CASSLLAGSTDTQYF
16	many	TRBD1	TRBV29-1	TRBJ2-1	TGCAGCGTTGAAGGTTCTCCCGGGACAGGATACAATGAGCAGTTCTTC	CSVEGSPGTGYNEQFF
15	.	TRBD2	TRBV7-8	TRBJ2-3	TGTGCCAGCAGCTCACTAGCGGGGGGCACAGATACGCAGTATTTT	CASSSLAGGTDTQYF
16	few	TRBD1	TRBV12-3/TRBV12-4	TRBJ1-3	TGTGCCAGCACCACTCCGGGACAGAGCTCTGGAAACACCATATATTTT	CASTTPGQSSGNTIYF